This T cell receptor (beta chain) was recovered during a study of identical twins. Study-level results: Models underestimated TCR alpha sharing (out-of-frame) in monozygotic twins. Interpretation of the results relied on cross-sectional statistical analysis and not on following the same donors.

TCRdb re-derived calls from the 5' RACE reads in MiXCR, one entry per CDR3 protein. The table includes hundreds of thousands of distinct CDR3 sequences, more than 8% detected once. The CDR3 runs to 14 residues. Germline V lookup: CDR1 SQVTM, CDR2 ANQGSEA. Trimming cost V 1 base and J 7 bases; bases outside gene matches: 10. This clonotype was seen many times. The antigen is not known. The same data also contributed to another study, on yellow fever vaccine responses in identical twins.

Source material: CD8+ T cells sorted from blood. The TCR sequence derives from a young woman in good health. This chain connects TRBV29-1 to TRBJ2-7; TRBD1 matches 7 bases. DNA of the CDR3: TGCAGCGTTGAAGGGACAGGTCAAGAGAGGGAGCAGTACTTC. It is translated as CSVEGTGQEREQYF.